The TCR beta chain under discussion was sequenced for a study of T cells in localized non-small cell lung cancer. Profiling relied on immunoSEQ multiplex PCR, and the TCRdb table lists in-frame clones only, not all of them. The repertoire holds 950 to 1,500 clones, with approximately 30% as singletons. Germline V gene data show CDR1 as SGDLS and CDR2 as YYNGEE. The CDR3 is made up of 16 amino acids. The V segment lost 6 bases and the J segment 3 bases; nucleotides outside the gene matches: 9. This clone has a handful of counts. The clonotype was recovered from a female donor aged 60 or older with stage II lung adenocarcinoma. This rearrangement joins TRBV9 to TRBJ2-1; 10 bases are a match to TRBD2. The sequencing here drew on normal lung tissue next to the tumor, taken before any cancer treatment. As DNA, the CDR3 is TGTGCCAGCACCCCCCAAGGACTAGCGGACTACAATGAGCAGTTCTTC. Amino acids: CASTPQGLADYNEQFF.